What follows is one T cell receptor beta chain and its context. These data originate in a study of shared T cell receptors in the human thymus. The table came from immunoSEQ multiplex PCR; TCRdb's copy has only in-frame clones and leaves some out. The sample has hundreds of thousands of clones; approximately 89% are singletons. Germline CDR1 reads SNHLY; CDR2 reads FYNNEI. The CDR3 totals 17 residues. J gave up 7 bases and V 7 bases, and 18 bases lay outside the gene matches. This sample was shared with a second study, whose subject was human thymus T cells.

The TCR sequence derives from a boy in the first two years of life with a congenital heart defect. The rearrangement links TRBV2 to TRBJ2-7, with 11 bases fitting TRBD2. Material for sequencing was thymocytes. CDR3 sequence: CASIPITGASGRCEQYF. CDR3 nucleotides: TGTGCCAGCATCCCGATAACTGGGGCTAGCGGGAGGTGTGAGCAGTACTTC.